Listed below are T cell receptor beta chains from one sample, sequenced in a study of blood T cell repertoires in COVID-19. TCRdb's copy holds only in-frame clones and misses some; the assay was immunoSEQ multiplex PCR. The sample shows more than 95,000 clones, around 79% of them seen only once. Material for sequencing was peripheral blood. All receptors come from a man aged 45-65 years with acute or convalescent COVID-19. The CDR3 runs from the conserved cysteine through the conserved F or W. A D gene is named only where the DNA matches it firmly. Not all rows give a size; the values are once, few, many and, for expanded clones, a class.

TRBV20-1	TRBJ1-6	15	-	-	TGCAGTGCTAGTATCCGGGGAGGATACAATTCACCCCTCCACTTT	CSASIRGGYNSPLHF
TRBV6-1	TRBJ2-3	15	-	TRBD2	TGTGCCAGCAGTGAAGCGGGACTAGCGGGGCGTACGCAGTATTTT	CASSEAGLAGRTQYF
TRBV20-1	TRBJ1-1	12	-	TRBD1	TGCAGTGCTAGTGGACAGGTTGGTGAAGCTTTCTTT	CSASGQVGEAFF
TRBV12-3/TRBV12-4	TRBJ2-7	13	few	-	TGTGCCAGCAGTTTATACCACGGGGACGAGCAGTACTTC	CASSLYHGDEQYF
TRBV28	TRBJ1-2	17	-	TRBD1	TGTGCCAGCAGTTTATATAGCGGACAGGGGACGGACTATGGCTACACCTTC	CASSLYSGQGTDYGYTF
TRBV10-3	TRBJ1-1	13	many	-	TGTGCCATCAGTGAGCCCCGACAGGTCCAAGCTTTCTTT	CAISEPRQVQAFF
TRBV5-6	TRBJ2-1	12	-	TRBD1	TGTGCCATCGGGACAGGGGGCGATGAGCAGTTCTTC	CAIGTGGDEQFF
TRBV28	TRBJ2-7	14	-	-	TGTGCCAGCAGTTTCCAGGGATCATCCTACGAGCAGTACTTC	CASSFQGSSYEQYF
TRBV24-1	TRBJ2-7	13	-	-	TGTGCCACCAGTACCGGGGACTTCTACGAGCAGTACTTC	CATSTGDFYEQYF
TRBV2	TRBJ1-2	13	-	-	TGTGCCAGTTTCCCCCGGGAGGCCTATGGCTACACCTTC	CASFPREAYGYTF
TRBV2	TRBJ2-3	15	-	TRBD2	TGTGCCAGTATGTTCGGACTAGCGGTGGCAGATACGCAGTATTTT	CASMFGLAVADTQYF
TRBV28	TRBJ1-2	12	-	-	TGTGCCAGCGGACAGCTGATCTATGGCTACACCTTC	CASGQLIYGYTF
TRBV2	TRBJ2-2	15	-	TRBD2	TGTGCCAGCAGTGTTCCAGCGGGGTACACCGGGGAGCTGTTTTTT	CASSVPAGYTGELFF
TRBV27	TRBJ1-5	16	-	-	TGTGCCAGCAGGAACGGGGGGAGCTATAGCAATCAGCCCCAGCATTTT	CASRNGGSYSNQPQHF
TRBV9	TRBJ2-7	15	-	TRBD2	TGTGCCAGCAGCGTTGGAGATAGCGGGAGCTACGAGCAGTACTTC	CASSVGDSGSYEQYF
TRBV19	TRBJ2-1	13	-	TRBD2	TGTGCCAGTACTAGCGGGAGGTACAATGAGCAGTTCTTC	CASTSGRYNEQFF
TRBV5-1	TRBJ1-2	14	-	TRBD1	TGCGCCAGCAGCTGGACAGGGGGCGGCGGTGGCTACACCTTC	CASSWTGGGGGYTF
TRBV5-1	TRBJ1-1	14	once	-	TGCGCCAGCAGCTTGGGACAGCAAAGGACTGAAGCTTTCTTT	CASSLGQQRTEAFF
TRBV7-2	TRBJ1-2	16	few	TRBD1	TGTGCCAGCAGCCTGTATACAGGGGGCGACTTCTATGGCTACACCTTC	CASSLYTGGDFYGYTF
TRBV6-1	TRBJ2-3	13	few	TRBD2	TGTGCCAGCAGTGAACGGGGGGTGGATACGCAGTATTTT	CASSERGVDTQYF
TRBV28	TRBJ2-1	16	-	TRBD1	TGTGCCAGCAGTTTATGGACAGGGGGCGCGTCCAATGAGCAGTTCTTC	CASSLWTGGASNEQFF
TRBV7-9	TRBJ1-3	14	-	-	TGTGCCAGCAGCTTTACAGGGATGGGTGACACCATATATTTT	CASSFTGMGDTIYF
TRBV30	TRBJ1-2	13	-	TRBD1	TGTGCCTGGGGACGGGACAGTAACTATGGCTACACCTTC	CAWGRDSNYGYTF
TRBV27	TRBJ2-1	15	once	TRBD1	TGTGCCAGCAGTTTGAGGGACAGCTCCTACAATGAGCAGTTCTTC	CASSLRDSSYNEQFF
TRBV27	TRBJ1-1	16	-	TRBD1	TGTGCCAGCAGTTCCCAGGACAGGGGGCGTAACACTGAAGCTTTCTTT	CASSSQDRGRNTEAFF
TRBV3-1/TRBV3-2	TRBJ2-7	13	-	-	TGTGCCAGCAGCCGCCTGACAGAGTACGAGCAGTACTTC	CASSRLTEYEQYF
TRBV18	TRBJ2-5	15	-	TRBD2	TGTGCCAGCTCACAACAGGGACTAGCGGGGGAGACCCAGTACTTC	CASSQQGLAGETQYF
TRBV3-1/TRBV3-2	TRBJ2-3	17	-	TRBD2	TGTGCCAGCAGCCAAGGAGGTAGGCGGGAGAGGACAGATACGCAGTATTTT	CASSQGGRRERTDTQYF
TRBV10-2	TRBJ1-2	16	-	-	TGCGCCAGCAGTGACCCCCCTACAGGAGGGATCTATGGCTACACCTTC	CASSDPPTGGIYGYTF
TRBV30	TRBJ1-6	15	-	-	TGTGCCTGGAGTGGGCAGGGACTGAATAATTCACCCCTCCACTTT	CAWSGQGLNNSPLHF
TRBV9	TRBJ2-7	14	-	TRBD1	TGTGCCAGCAGCGGGGGGACAGGGCCCTACGAGCAGTACTTC	CASSGGTGPYEQYF
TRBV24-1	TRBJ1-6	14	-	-	TGTGCCACCAGTGGGAGAACCTATAATTCACCCCTCCACTTT	CATSGRTYNSPLHF
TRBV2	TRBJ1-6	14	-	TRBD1	TGTGCCAGCAGTGTATACAGGGGGAGATCACCCCTCCACTTT	CASSVYRGRSPLHF
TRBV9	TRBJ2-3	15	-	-	TGTGCCAGCAGCGTAGACGCAGGGGGCACAGATACGCAGTATTTT	CASSVDAGGTDTQYF
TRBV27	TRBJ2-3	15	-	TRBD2	TGTGCCAGCAGTTCCGGGACTAAAAACACAGATACGCAGTATTTT	CASSSGTKNTDTQYF
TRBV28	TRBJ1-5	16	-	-	TGTGCCAGCAGTACCGCCGGAGGGGTAAAAGGGCAGCCCCAGCATTTT	CASSTAGGVKGQPQHF
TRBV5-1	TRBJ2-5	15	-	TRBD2	TGCGCCAGCAGCTTGATTAGCGGGAGTGGGGAGACCCAGTACTTC	CASSLISGSGETQYF
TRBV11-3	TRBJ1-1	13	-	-	TGTGCCAGCAGCTTAATGGGGGCTACTGAAGCTTTCTTT	CASSLMGATEAFF
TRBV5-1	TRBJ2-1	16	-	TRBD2	TGCGCCAGTACCGGGACTAGCACCTCCTCCTACAATGAGCAGTTCTTC	CASTGTSTSSYNEQFF
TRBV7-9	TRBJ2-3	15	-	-	TGTGCCAGCACCAACTCGCTAGCGAACACAGATACGCAGTATTTT	CASTNSLANTDTQYF
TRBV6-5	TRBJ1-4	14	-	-	TGTGCCAGCAGCGAGACAATGATTAATGAAAAACTGTTTTTT	CASSETMINEKLFF
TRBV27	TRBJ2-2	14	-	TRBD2	TGTGCCACCGGGACTAGCGGATACACCGGGGAGCTGTTTTTT	CATGTSGYTGELFF
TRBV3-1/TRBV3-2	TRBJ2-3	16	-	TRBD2	TGTGCCAGCAGCCAAGCACTAGCGGGGAGAACAGATACGCAGTATTTT	CASSQALAGRTDTQYF